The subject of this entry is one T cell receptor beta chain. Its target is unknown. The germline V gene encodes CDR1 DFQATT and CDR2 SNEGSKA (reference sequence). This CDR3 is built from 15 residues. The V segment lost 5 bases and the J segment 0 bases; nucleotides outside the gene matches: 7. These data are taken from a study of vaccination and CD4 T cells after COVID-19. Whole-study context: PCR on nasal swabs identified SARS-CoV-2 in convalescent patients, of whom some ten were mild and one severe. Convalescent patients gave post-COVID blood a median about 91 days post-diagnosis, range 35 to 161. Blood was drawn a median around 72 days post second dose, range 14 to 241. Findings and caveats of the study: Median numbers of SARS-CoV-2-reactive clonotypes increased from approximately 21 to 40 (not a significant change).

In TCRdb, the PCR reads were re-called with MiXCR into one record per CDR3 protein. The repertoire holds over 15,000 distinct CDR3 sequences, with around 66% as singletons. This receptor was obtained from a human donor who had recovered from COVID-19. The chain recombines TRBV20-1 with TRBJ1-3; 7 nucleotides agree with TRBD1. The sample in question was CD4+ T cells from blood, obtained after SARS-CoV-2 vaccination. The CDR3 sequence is CSAVNRGSSGNTIYF. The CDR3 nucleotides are TGCAGTGCTGTAAACAGGGGAAGCTCTGGAAACACCATATATTTT.